This TCR beta chain was retrieved from a study of T cell responses to AZD1222 COVID-19 vaccine. Measured with immunoSEQ multiplex PCR; TCRdb has only the in-frame clones, and not every one. The data hold tens of thousands of clones, with over 85% observed a single time. Germline trimming cut 0 bases from V and 3 bases from J; bases unmatched to any gene: 4. There are 16 residues in the CDR3. Germline V CDR1 and CDR2: SGHDT, YYEEEE. The sequencing here drew on peripheral blood, taken 28 days after the second AZD1222 dose. The origin of this receptor is an adult who received the AZD1222 COVID-19 vaccine. The rearrangement uses TRBV5-6 and TRBJ1-5; 9 nucleotides line up with TRBD1. CDR3 nucleotide sequence: TGTGCCAGCAGCTTGGAGGGACAGGGATCCAATCAGCCCCAGCATTTT. Its protein is CASSLEGQGSNQPQHF.